This T cell receptor (beta chain) is drawn from a study of shared T cell receptors in the human thymus. This CDR3 has 13 residues. Germline CDR1 LNHDA, CDR2 SQIVND (reference sequence). The repertoire was sequenced with immunoSEQ multiplex PCR; TCRdb's copy has only in-frame clones and lacks some. The sample yields roughly 68,000 clones, 90% to 95% seen once. Input material: thymocytes. V is TRBV19 and J is TRBJ2-1; no clear D. The source of this sequence is a human donor. CDR3 sequence: CATVTSSYNEQFF. CDR3 coding DNA: TGTGCTACCGTCACCAGCTCCTACAATGAGCAGTTCTTC. Together with reference TRBV19 and TRBJ2-1, the CDR3 gives the full variable domain: DGGITQSPKYLFRKEGQNVTLSCEQNLNHDAMYWYRQDPGQGLRLIYYSQIVNDFQKGDIAEGYSVSREKKESFPLTVTSAQKNPTAFYLCATVTSSYNEQFFGPGTRLTVL.